The 6 T cell receptor beta chains listed next were all sequenced from one sample in a study of T cell clonality in common variable immunodeficiency. Sequencing used immunoSEQ multiplex PCR; TCRdb keeps in-frame clones, though not all of them. There are tens of thousands of clones in the sample, none observed a single time. The sequenced material came from peripheral blood mononuclear cells. The receptors shown here come from a person aged 18 to 75 in good health.

This clone was detected only a few times. The CDR3 end is not reached by the read, which stops 3 residues before it; the germline J gene fills it in. The rearrangement links TRBV5-1 to TRBJ2-7, with 7 nucleotides matching TRBD1. Germline loops: CDR1 SGHRS, CDR2 YFSETQ. J was trimmed by 6 bases and V by 5 bases; bases with no gene match: 14. This CDR3 spans 15 amino acids. CDR3 in amino acids: CASSVPGTGESEQYF. Partial CDR3 DNA: TGCGCCAGCAGTGTGCCGGGCACAGGGGAATCCGAG. The whole variable domain, remainder taken from reference TRBV5-1 and TRBJ2-7, is KAGVTQTPRYLIKTRGQQVTLSCSPISGHRSVSWYQQTPGQGLQFLFEYFSETQRNKGNFPGRFSGRQFSNSRSEMNVSTLELGDSALYLCASSVPGTGESEQYFGPGTRLTVT.

This clone was detected ten times or more. Read sequence stops 3 residues before the CDR3 end, and the germline J gene provides the missing end. The V and J genes are TRBV7-9 and TRBJ2-5; TRBD2 might be the D (5 bases). This CDR3 spans 13 amino acids. The ends were cut back, 5 bases at V and 5 bases at J, with 12 bases in the middle. Germline lookup yields CDR1 SEHNR and CDR2 FQNEAQ (reference sequence). CDR3 residues: CASSGPSGETQYF. The sequenced CDR3 bases are TGTGCCAGCAGCGGGCCTTCGGGGGAGACC.

This clone was seen many times. The read is 3 residues too short to cover the CDR3 end, so that end is filled in from the germline J gene. The chain joins TRBV20-1 to TRBJ2-7, with a possible D match to TRBD2 (6 bases). Trimming took off 5 bases at V and 6 bases at J, with 17 bases between the two ends. CDR3 length: 13 amino acids. The germline gives CDR1 DFQATT, CDR2 SNEGSKA (reference sequence). CDR3 protein: CSASLAPGLEQYF. Partial CDR3 DNA: TGCAGTGCTTCACTAGCCCCGGGGCTCGAG.

This clone showed up many times. The CDR3 end lies 3 residues beyond the end of the read and is filled in from the germline J gene. The rearrangement joins TRBV7-3 to TRBJ2-1; 8 bases match TRBD1. The CDR3 totals 14 residues. The V and J ends lost 3 bases and 5 bases, in that order; junction bases with no gene match: 3. In germline, CDR1 is SGHTA, CDR2 FQGTGA. The covered CDR3 bases are TGTGCCAGCAGCTTGACAGGGGAGGACAATGAG. Protein product: CASSLTGEDNE. The whole CDR3 protein is CASSLTGEDNEQFF.

In its sample, this clone was seen many times. From the germline J gene comes the end of the CDR3, since the read stops 3 residues before it. The V call is TRBV2, the J call TRBJ1-5, with D maybe TRBD1 (6 bases). Germline CDR1 and CDR2: SNHLY and FYNNEI. The length of the CDR3 is 15 residues. V lost 3 bases to trimming and J lost 0 bases, with 9 bases between them. The covered CDR3 bases are TGTGCCAGCAGTGAGGACAGCCATAGCAATCAGCCC. This gives the protein CASSEDSHSNQP. The whole CDR3 region reads CASSEDSHSNQPQHF.

Many counts were recorded for this clone. The read falls 3 residues short of the CDR3 end, and the missing part is taken from the germline J gene. The chain carries TRBV20-1 and TRBJ2-7, with D possibly matching TRBD2 (6 bases). Germline V gene data show CDR1 as DFQATT and CDR2 as SNEGSKA (reference sequence). The V and J ends lost 1 base and 1 base respectively, with 11 bases between them. The CDR3 runs 14 residues. Incomplete CDR3 DNA: TGCAGTGCTAGAGTCCGCGGGAAGTCCTACGAG. Translation: CSARVRGKSYE. Given in full, the CDR3 is CSARVRGKSYEQYF.